This T cell receptor beta chain was retrieved from a study of T-cell reconstitution after alpha-beta-depleted transplantation in children. Deletions cut 0 bases from V and 3 bases from J, with 10 bases between. The CDR3 is 15 amino acids. Germline loops: CDR1 SGHRS, CDR2 YFSETQ. This clonotype was detected a few times. No antigen is known for it. Study-wide results and caveats: Approximately two months post-transplant, alpha-beta T cells reportedly originated from several hundred expanded graft clones. Some patients' high day-60 TCRbeta diversity was attributed to recipient cells surviving conditioning. Diversity and T-cell counts at one year after transplant derived mostly from new T cells.

For TCRbeta, the library was prepared with unique molecular identifiers. Via MiXCR, TCRdb re-called the PCR reads, giving one row per CDR3 protein. The sample yields some 200,000 distinct CDR3 sequences, about 8.7% seen once. The clonotype originates from a male patient between 2 and 10 years old who had a stem cell transplant for acute myeloid leukemia, so the T cells may come from the graft donor. The chain is built from TRBV5-1 and TRBJ2-4; D not resolved. This specimen consisted of PBMCs, mostly from graft donor cells, obtained 360 days after TCRalphabeta/CD19-depleted stem cell transplant. CDR3 in DNA: TGCGCCAGCAGCTTGGCCGGCGGAAACAAAAACATTCAGTACTTC. This sequence encodes CASSLAGGNKNIQYF.